This T cell receptor (beta chain) stems from a study of CD8 T cells in ankylosing spondylitis. Notes on the study in general: There was a TCR beta motif, made of eight highly homologous variants, that appeared characteristic of ankylosing spondylitis blood.

Molecular-barcoded quantitative 5'-RACE produced these TCR beta libraries. TCRdb reprocessed the 5' RACE reads via MiXCR and lists one record per CDR3 protein. The table has 200,000 or so distinct CDR3 sequences, around 24% seen once; the top ten hold roughly 6.7%. This CDR3 spans 16 amino acids. Per the germline V gene, CDR1 is SGHKS and CDR2 is YYEKEE (reference sequence). V lost 0 bases and J 1 base, leaving 14 bases between the germline ends. This clonotype was observed many times. Its specificity is not known. This TCR was recovered from a male donor with ankylosing spondylitis or in good health (not recorded which). Input material: blood, either unsorted or a sorted T cell fraction (not recorded which). V gene TRBV5-5 combines with J gene TRBJ2-7, with no clear D. CDR3 sequence: CASSLGHTSPSYEQYF. The CDR3 DNA reads TGTGCCAGCAGCTTGGGGCATACGAGCCCTTCCTACGAGCAGTACTTC. Full variable domain (rest looked up from reference TRBV5-5 and TRBJ2-7): DAGVTQSPTHLIKTRGQQVTLRCSPISGHKSVSWYQQVLGQGPQFIFQYYEKEERGRGNFPDRFSARQFPNYSSELNVNALLLGDSALYLCASSLGHTSPSYEQYFGPGTRLTVT.